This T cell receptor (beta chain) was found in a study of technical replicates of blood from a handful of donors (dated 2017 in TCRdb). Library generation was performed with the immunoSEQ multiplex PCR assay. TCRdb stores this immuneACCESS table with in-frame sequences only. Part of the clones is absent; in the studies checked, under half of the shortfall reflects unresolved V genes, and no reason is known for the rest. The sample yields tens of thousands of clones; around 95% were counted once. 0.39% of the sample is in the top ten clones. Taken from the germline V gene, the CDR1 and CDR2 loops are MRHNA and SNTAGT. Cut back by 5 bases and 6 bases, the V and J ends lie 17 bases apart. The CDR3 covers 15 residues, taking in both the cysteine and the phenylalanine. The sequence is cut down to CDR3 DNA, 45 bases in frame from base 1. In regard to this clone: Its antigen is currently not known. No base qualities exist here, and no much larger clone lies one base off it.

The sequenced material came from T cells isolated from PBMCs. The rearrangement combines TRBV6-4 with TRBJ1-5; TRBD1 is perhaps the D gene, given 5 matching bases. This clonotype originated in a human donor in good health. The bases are TGTGCCAGCAGTCAACAACCAGGGTCTCTTCAGCCCCAGCATTTT. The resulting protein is CASSQQPGSLQPQHF.